This T cell receptor (beta chain) was sequenced in a study of human CD8 memory T cell subsets (dated by TCRdb to about 2020). Study-level background: TCRbeta repertoires of stem-like (TSTEM), progenitor exhausted-like (TPEX) and effector memory CD8+ T cell subsets were compared to assess their clonal relationships. Over 5 donors each provided TSTEM, TPEX and effector memory subsets, from which TCRbeta repertoires were obtained. Study-wide conclusions, independent of this receptor: Only TCRbeta chains were sequenced, and repertoire comparisons were based on more than five donors, with testing performed by paired t-tests and Bonferroni correction. Chao1 estimates suggested greater repertoire diversity in TSTEM than in TPEX subsets, potentially reflecting a broader range of specificities. Clonotypes were shared with effector memory cells by both stem-like subsets, but only minimal overlap was found between TSTEM and TPEX repertoires, suggesting distinct antigen spectra. TSTEM and TPEX subsets showed similarly high normalized Shannon-Wiener diversity, whereas effector memory subsets were comparatively less diverse.

Remarks on this clonotype: There is no known antigen for this receptor.

CCR7+ PD-1+ TIGIT+ early differentiated memory cells with dysfunctional, exhausted-like traits were defined as progenitor exhausted-like memory CD8+ T cells (TPEX). Peripheral blood mononuclear cells were isolated from healthy donor buffy coats by density gradient separation. The study enriched total CD8+ T cells through negative magnetic separation using EasySep or MojoSort CD8+ T cell isolation kits. For each subset, total RNA was extracted using an RNeasy Mini Kit from duplicate vials of over 120,000 sorted CD8+ T cells. The PBMCs were used either fresh or after being cryopreserved in fetal bovine serum with roughly 9.2% DMSO. CD8+ T cell subsets were sorted to purity by fluorescence-activated cell sorting on a FACSAria III. TCRdb records NextSeq 550 as the sequencer. A Human TCR Profiling Kit was used to prepare UMI-labeled 5' RACE TCRbeta libraries. Every TCRbeta library was prepared in parallel with an identical number of PCR cycles. Processing in the source paper ran as follows. The number of functional CDR3beta clonotypes in each TCRbeta library ranged from about 2,700 to 18,000. MIGEC 1.2.9 handled UMI extraction and consensus assembly, with a minimum of three reads required per UMI. MiXCR 3.0.3 was used to extract the in-frame CDR3beta repertoires. Diversity metrics were computed in VDJtools 1.2.1 after downsampling each sample to 42,000 randomly selected UMIs. For each sample pair, the repertoire overlap metrics D, R and F2 were calculated in VDJtools using the top 3,000 clones. Reprocessed by TCRdb, the reads give a single entry per CDR3 protein sequence, without DNA. TCRdb's processing, not the authors' own work, is the source of the V and J calls. The sample table records roughly 5,000 distinct CDR3 sequences. Clones ranked in the top ten supply 15% to 20% of the sample.

The sequenced sample consisted of CD8+ T cells from PBMCs. This TCR came from a human donor in good health.

The CDR3: CASSPDGMSEQYF. Recombination connected TRBV5-1 to TRBJ2-7; the D gene TCRdb calls, TRBD1, cannot be checked with no DNA. The CDR3 holds 13 amino acids from the cysteine to the phenylalanine. No DNA has been recorded. As encoded in the germline V gene, CDR1 is SGHRS while CDR2 is YFSETQ.